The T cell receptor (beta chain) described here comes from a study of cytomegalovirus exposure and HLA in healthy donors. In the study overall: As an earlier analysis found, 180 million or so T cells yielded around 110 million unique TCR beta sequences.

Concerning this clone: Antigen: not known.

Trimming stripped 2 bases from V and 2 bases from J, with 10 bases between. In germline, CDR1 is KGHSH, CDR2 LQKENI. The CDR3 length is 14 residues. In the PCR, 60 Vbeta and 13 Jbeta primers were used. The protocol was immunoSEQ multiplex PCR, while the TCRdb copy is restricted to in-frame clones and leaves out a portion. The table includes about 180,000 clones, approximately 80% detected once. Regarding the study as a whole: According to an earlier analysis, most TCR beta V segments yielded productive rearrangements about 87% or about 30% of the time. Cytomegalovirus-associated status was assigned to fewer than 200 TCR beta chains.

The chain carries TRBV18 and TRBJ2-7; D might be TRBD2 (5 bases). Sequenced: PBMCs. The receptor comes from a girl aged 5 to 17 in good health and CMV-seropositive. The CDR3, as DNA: TGTGCCAGCTCACCAACCGGGGAGACCTACGAGCAGTACTTC. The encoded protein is CASSPTGETYEQYF.